Shown below are 12 T cell receptor beta chains from a single sample sequenced in a study of identical twins. TCRdb ran MiXCR on the 5' RACE reads and lists one entry per CDR3 protein. This table has about 570,000 distinct CDR3 sequences, 7.5% to 10% appearing once. The same sample was also used in a study of yellow fever vaccine responses in identical twins.

The sequencing sample was made of PBMCs. Receptor source: a woman between 18 and 29 years old in good health.

CDR3 coding DNA: TGCAGTGCTAGGGACGACTGGATCTTTTCCTACAATGAGCAGTTCTTC. This gives the protein CSARDDWIFSYNEQFF. V gene TRBV20-1 combines with J gene TRBJ2-1; D gene unclear. Germline lookup yields CDR1 DFQATT and CDR2 SNEGSKA (reference sequence). The CDR3 has 16 residues. The V and J ends lost 3 bases and 1 base respectively, with 16 bases between them.

V gene TRBV7-2 combines with J gene TRBJ2-2; possibly TRBD1 or TRBD2 for D (5 bases each). The CDR3 totals 12 residues. Trimming shortened V by 1 base and J by 12 bases, and 9 bases separated the two germline ends. Looked up from germline, CDR1 is SGHTA and CDR2 is FQGNSA. This chain's CDR3 is CASSLGDGQLFF. CDR3 DNA: TGTGCCAGCAGCTTAGGGGACGGCCAGCTGTTTTTT.

This clonotype was detected ten times or more. This chain connects TRBV12-3 or TRBV12-4 to TRBJ2-5; 7 nucleotides match TRBD2. Trimming removed 7 bases from V and 1 base from J; junction bases left unmatched: 9. The CDR3 has 15 residues. CDR3 bases: TGTGCCAGCACGACTAGCCCGGTGACCCAAGAGACCCAGTACTTC. This codes for CASTTSPVTQETQYF.

In this sample, this clonotype turned up a few times. The chain has TRBV4-2 and TRBJ2-7; 9 nucleotides match TRBD2. Germline assignment: CDR1 LGHNA and CDR2 YNFKEQ. The CDR3 spans 16 residues. V dropped 4 bases and J dropped 2; count of bases not matched to a gene: 9. CDR3 in amino acids: CASSRHGTSRTYEQYF. The CDR3 DNA is TGTGCCAGCAGCCGACACGGGACTAGCCGAACCTACGAGCAGTACTTC.

This clonotype was observed a few times. V and J are TRBV10-3 and TRBJ1-2; D is unresolved. The CDR3 totals 11 residues. Trimming removed 3 bases at V and 6 bases at J, with 5 bases between. Germline-derived CDR1 and CDR2 are ENHRY and SYGVKD. CDR3 loop: CAISDRDGYTF. CDR3 DNA: TGTGCCATCAGTGATAGGGATGGCTACACCTTC.

CDR3 DNA sequence: TGTGCCAGCAGCGCCTACACAGTCCAAGAGACCCAGTACTTC. Translated, it gives CASSAYTVQETQYF. This rearrangement joins TRBV7-2 to TRBJ2-5; D call uncertain. V was trimmed by 5 bases and J by 1 base, leaving 11 bases between them. The CDR3 runs to 14 residues. Germline V lookup: CDR1 SGHTA, CDR2 FQGNSA.

This clonotype was observed a handful of times. J is TRBJ2-5 and V is TRBV9; D might be TRBD2 (6 bases). Germline lookup yields CDR1 SGDLS and CDR2 YYNGEE. The CDR3 has 14 amino acids. Trimming took 4 bases from V and 5 from J, leaving 15 bases between them. CDR3 in amino acids: CASSSYGGWETQYF. The DNA for the CDR3 is TGTGCCAGCAGCTCCTACGGGGGATGGGAGACCCAGTACTTC.

This clonotype was counted only a few times. The genes are TRBV5-1 and TRBJ2-5, with D possibly being TRBD1 (6 bases). V was cut by 0 bases and J by 5 bases, with 14 bases left in between. The germline V gene has CDR1 SGHRS and CDR2 YFSETQ. The CDR3 covers 15 residues. CDR3 DNA: TGCGCCAGCAGCTTGGGACAGGTTGTTAGGGAGACCCAGTACTTC. Its protein product is CASSLGQVVRETQYF. The variable domain in full, completed from reference TRBV5-1 and TRBJ2-5, reads KAGVTQTPRYLIKTRGQQVTLSCSPISGHRSVSWYQQTPGQGLQFLFEYFSETQRNKGNFPGRFSGRQFSNSRSEMNVSTLELGDSALYLCASSLGQVVRETQYFGPGTRLLVL.

This clonotype occurred many times. The chain employs TRBV7-9 and TRBJ2-4, with TRBD2 matching over 12 bases. The CDR3 is 15 residues long. V shed 4 bases, J shed 8 bases, and the junction held 6 bases outside the gene matches. Per the germline V gene, CDR1 is SEHNR and CDR2 is FQNEAQ (reference sequence). CDR3: CASSSSGGALDIQYF. CDR3 in DNA: TGTGCCAGCAGCTCTAGCGGGGGGGCCCTGGACATTCAGTACTTC.

This clonotype was detected only a few times. The genes are TRBV11-2 and TRBJ2-7; weak D call: TRBD1 (5 bases). The CDR3 contains 15 residues. CDR1 and CDR2 from the germline V gene are SGHAT and FQNNGV. The ends were cut back, 4 bases at V and 4 bases at J, with 17 bases in the middle. The CDR3 here is CASSWGRAMGYEQYF. The CDR3 DNA follows: TGTGCCAGCAGCTGGGGCAGGGCCATGGGATACGAGCAGTACTTC.

In its sample, this clonotype was seen a few times. The chain employs TRBV4-3 and TRBJ2-7; 7 bases fit TRBD2. Germline CDR1 is LGHNA and CDR2 is YSLEER. This CDR3 is 15 amino acids long. J gave up 4 bases and V 0 bases, and 6 bases lay outside the gene matches. CDR3: CASSQDMGGGYEQYF. The CDR3 DNA reads TGCGCCAGCAGCCAAGATATGGGCGGGGGTTACGAGCAGTACTTC.

This clonotype came up a few times. The chain joins TRBV20-1 to TRBJ2-7; no definite D call. V was cut by 7 bases and J by 3 bases, with 10 bases left in between. Per the germline V gene, CDR1 is DFQATT and CDR2 is SNEGSKA (reference sequence). This CDR3 is built from 11 residues. DNA for the CDR3: TGCAGTGTTCCGGCCCTCTACGAGCAGTACTTC. Its translation is CSVPALYEQYF.